The rows below give T cell receptor beta chains drawn from one sample of a study of CD8 T cells in Susac syndrome. TCRdb reprocessed the immunoSEQ multiplex PCR reads via MiXCR and lists one record per CDR3 protein. The sample gives about 120,000 distinct CDR3 sequences, approximately 96% of which show up once; roughly 0.14% is in the top ten. The sequenced material came from CD4+ T cells from PBMCs. These TCRs come from a human donor with Susac syndrome. CDR3s include the opening cysteine and the closing phenylalanine or tryptophan. The D gene is left open where the match is weak. Clone size appears in some rows only: once, few, many, or a class for an expanded clone.

J: TRBJ2-1; size: -; V: TRBV24-1; D: TRBD2; DNA: TGTGCCACCGGGAGGGAGCTAAATGAGCAGTTCTTC; CDR3: CATGRELNEQFF
J: TRBJ1-1; size: -; V: TRBV20-1; D: -; DNA: TGCAGTGCTTTTCTTATAGGGGGGGGGACTGAAGCTTTCTTT; CDR3: CSAFLIGGGTEAFF
J: TRBJ1-1; size: once; V: TRBV4-3; D: -; DNA: TGCGCCAGCAGCCAAGATGGTTCTGGTGCGGGGGTACCGTTCTTT; CDR3: CASSQDGSGAGVPFF
J: TRBJ1-1; size: -; V: TRBV6-2/TRBV6-3; D: -; DNA: TGTGCCAGCAGCAAATATGGGGACAAGAACACTGAAGCTTTCTTT; CDR3: CASSKYGDKNTEAFF
J: TRBJ1-2; size: once; V: TRBV18; D: -; DNA: TGTGCCAGCTCACCGGGAGGATCGGGACGGGCCTATGGCTACACCTTC; CDR3: CASSPGGSGRAYGYTF
J: TRBJ1-5; size: once; V: TRBV18; D: TRBD1; DNA: TGTGCCAGCTCCCGACAGGGGGCTGATCAGCCCCAGCATTTT; CDR3: CASSRQGADQPQHF
J: TRBJ2-2; size: -; V: TRBV12-3/TRBV12-4; D: -; DNA: TGTGCCAGCGGGGGTCGACGGGAAACCGGGGAGCTGTTTTTT; CDR3: CASGGRRETGELFF
J: TRBJ2-1; size: -; V: TRBV3-1; D: -; DNA: TGTGCCAGCAGCCAGGGACATTACAATGAGCAGTTCTTC; CDR3: CASSQGHYNEQFF
J: TRBJ2-1; size: -; V: TRBV7-2; D: -; DNA: TGTGCCAGCAGCTTAGAACTGGCCTCCTACAATGAGCAGTTCTTC; CDR3: CASSLELASYNEQFF
J: TRBJ2-7; size: -; V: TRBV2; D: TRBD2; DNA: TGTGCCAGCAGTCCACCGGGACTAGTAACATTAGAGCAGTACTTC; CDR3: CASSPPGLVTLEQYF
J: TRBJ1-1; size: -; V: TRBV18; D: -; DNA: TGTGCCAGCTCACCAGAGACAGGGAACACTGAAGCTTTCTTT; CDR3: CASSPETGNTEAFF
J: TRBJ1-2; size: -; V: TRBV27; D: -; DNA: TGTGCCAGCTGCGGGGGGCTGGGTGGCTACACCTTC; CDR3: CASCGGLGGYTF
J: TRBJ2-1; size: -; V: TRBV7-2; D: TRBD1; DNA: TGTGCCAGCAGGGTCGACAGGGCAAACAATGAGCAGTTCTTC; CDR3: CASRVDRANNEQFF
J: TRBJ2-5; size: -; V: TRBV15; D: -; DNA: TGTGCCACCAGCATGGATCAGGGGTATAGTGAGACCCAGTACTTC; CDR3: CATSMDQGYSETQYF